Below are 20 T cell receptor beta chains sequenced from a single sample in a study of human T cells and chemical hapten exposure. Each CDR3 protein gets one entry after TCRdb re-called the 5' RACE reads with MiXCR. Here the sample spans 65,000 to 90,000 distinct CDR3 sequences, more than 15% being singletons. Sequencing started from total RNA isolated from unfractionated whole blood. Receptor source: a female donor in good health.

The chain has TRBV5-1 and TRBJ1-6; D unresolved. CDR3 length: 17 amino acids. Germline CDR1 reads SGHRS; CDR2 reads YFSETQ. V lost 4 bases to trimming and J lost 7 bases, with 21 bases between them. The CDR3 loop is CASSRRNGLLVNSPLHF. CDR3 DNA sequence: TGCGCCAGCAGCCGACGGAACGGGCTCTTGGTGAATTCACCCCTCCACTTT.

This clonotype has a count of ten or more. DNA of the CDR3: TGCAGTGCTATATTGGGGGTTCGGCCAGATACGCAGTATTTT. It codes for CSAILGVRPDTQYF. The chain employs TRBV20-1 and TRBJ2-3; either TRBD1 or TRBD2 may supply D (5 bases each). The CDR3 covers 14 residues. V shed 4 bases and J shed 4 bases, with 15 bases lying between them. Germline V lookup: CDR1 DFQATT, CDR2 SNEGSKA (reference sequence).

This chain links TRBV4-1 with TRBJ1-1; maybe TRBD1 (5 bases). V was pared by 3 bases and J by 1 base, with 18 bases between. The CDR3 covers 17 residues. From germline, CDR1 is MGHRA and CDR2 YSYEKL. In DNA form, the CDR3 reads TGCGCCAGCAGCCACCCCCTGGCCGGGGACTCGAACACTGAAGCTTTCTTT. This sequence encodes CASSHPLAGDSNTEAFF.

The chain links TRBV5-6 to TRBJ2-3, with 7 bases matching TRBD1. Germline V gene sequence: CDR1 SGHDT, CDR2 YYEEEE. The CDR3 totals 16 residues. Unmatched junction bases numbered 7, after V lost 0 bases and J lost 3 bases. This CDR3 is CASSLALAGGTDTQYF. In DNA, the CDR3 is TGTGCCAGCAGCTTGGCCCTGGCAGGGGGTACAGATACGCAGTATTTT.

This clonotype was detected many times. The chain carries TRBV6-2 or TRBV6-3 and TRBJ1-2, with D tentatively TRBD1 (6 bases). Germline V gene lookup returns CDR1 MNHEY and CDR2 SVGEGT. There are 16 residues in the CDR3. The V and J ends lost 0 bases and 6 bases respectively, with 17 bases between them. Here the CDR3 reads CASSYSPGALLDGYTF. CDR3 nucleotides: TGTGCCAGCAGTTACTCTCCAGGGGCGTTATTGGATGGCTACACCTTC.

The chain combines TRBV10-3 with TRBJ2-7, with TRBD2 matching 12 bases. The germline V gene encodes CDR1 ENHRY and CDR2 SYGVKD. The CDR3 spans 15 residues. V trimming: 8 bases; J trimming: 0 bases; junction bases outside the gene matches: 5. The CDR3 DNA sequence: TGTGCCATCGCTCCTAGCGGGAGGGCCTCCTACGAGCAGTACTTC. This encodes CAIAPSGRASYEQYF.

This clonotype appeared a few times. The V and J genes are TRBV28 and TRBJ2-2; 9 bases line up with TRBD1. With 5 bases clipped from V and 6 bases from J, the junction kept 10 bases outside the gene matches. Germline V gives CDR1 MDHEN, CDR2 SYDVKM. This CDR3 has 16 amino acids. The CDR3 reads CASSTGQGFRSGELFF. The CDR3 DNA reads TGTGCCAGCAGTACCGGACAGGGGTTTAGGTCCGGGGAGCTGTTTTTT.

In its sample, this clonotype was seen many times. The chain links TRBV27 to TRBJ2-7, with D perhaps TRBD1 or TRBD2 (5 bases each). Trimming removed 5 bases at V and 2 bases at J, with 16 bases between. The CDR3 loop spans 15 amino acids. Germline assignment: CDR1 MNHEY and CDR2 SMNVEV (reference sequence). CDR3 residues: CASSHRAGRAYEQYF. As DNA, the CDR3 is TGTGCCAGCAGTCATCGGGCAGGGCGGGCCTACGAGCAGTACTTC.

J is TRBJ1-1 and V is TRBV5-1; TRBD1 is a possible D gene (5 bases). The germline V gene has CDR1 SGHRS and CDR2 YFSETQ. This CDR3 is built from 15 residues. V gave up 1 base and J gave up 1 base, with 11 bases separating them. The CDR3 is CASSLMGLRNTEAFF. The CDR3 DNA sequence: TGCGCCAGCAGCTTGATGGGACTCAGGAACACTGAAGCTTTCTTT.

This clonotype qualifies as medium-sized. DNA of the CDR3: TGTGCCAGCAGCCGGGGGCTCAACACCGGGGAGCTGTTTTTT. Its translation is CASSRGLNTGELFF. The chain employs TRBV28 and TRBJ2-2; the D gene could be TRBD1 or TRBD2 (6 bases each). This CDR3 region has 14 residues. Germline CDR1 MDHEN, CDR2 SYDVKM. The V end lost 6 bases, the J end lost 2 bases, and 10 bases lay between the germline ends. The full variable domain, with the rest looked up from reference TRBV28 and TRBJ2-2, is DVKVTQSSRYLVKRTGEKVFLECVQDMDHENMFWYRQDPGLGLRLIYFSYDVKMKEKGDIPEGYSVSREKKERFSLILESASTNQTSMYLCASSRGLNTGELFFGEGSRLTVL.

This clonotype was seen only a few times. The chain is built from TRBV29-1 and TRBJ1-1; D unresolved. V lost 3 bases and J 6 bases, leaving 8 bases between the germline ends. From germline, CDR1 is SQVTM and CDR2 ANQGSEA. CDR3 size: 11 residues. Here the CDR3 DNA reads TGCAGCGTTGACTCCGGCCCTGAAGCTTTCTTT. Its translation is CSVDSGPEAFF.

The CDR3 protein is CASSLWEGEQFF. The CDR3, as DNA: TGTGCCAGCAGTTTATGGGAAGGGGAGCAGTTCTTC. The chain joins TRBV28 to TRBJ2-1; no firm D call. There are 12 residues in the CDR3. Per germline, CDR1 MDHEN and CDR2 SYDVKM. Deletions cut 0 bases from V and 10 bases from J, with 7 bases between.

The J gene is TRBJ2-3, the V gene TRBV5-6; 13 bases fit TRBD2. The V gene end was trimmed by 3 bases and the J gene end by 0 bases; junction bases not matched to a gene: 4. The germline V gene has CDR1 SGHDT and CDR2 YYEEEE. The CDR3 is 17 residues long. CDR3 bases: TGTGCCAGCAGCTGGACTAGCGGGGGCCCTAGCACAGATACGCAGTATTTT. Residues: CASSWTSGGPSTDTQYF.

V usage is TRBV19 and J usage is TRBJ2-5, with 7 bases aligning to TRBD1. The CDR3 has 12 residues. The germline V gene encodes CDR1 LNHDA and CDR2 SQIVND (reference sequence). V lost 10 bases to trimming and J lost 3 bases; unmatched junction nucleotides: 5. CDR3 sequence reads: CATEGAEETQYF. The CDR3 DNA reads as TGTGCCACCGAGGGGGCCGAAGAGACCCAGTACTTC.

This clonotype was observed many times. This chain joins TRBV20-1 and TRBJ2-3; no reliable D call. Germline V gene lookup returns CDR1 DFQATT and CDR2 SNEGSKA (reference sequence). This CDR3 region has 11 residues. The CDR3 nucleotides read TGCACTTTTCTCACCCCAGTTACGCAGTATTTT. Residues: CTFLTPVTQYF.

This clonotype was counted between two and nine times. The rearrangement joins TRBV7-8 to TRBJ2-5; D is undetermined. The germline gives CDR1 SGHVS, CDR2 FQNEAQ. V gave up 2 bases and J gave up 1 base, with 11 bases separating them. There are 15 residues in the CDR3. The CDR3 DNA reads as TGTGCCAGCAGCTTATTCCCGGCGGTCCAAGAGACCCAGTACTTC. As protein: CASSLFPAVQETQYF.

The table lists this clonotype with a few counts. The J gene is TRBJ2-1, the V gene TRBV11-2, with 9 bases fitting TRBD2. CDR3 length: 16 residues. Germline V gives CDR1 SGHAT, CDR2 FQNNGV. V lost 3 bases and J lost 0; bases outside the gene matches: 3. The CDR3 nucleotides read TGTGCCAGCAGCTTTCTAGCGGGGCGCTCCTACAATGAGCAGTTCTTC. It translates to CASSFLAGRSYNEQFF.

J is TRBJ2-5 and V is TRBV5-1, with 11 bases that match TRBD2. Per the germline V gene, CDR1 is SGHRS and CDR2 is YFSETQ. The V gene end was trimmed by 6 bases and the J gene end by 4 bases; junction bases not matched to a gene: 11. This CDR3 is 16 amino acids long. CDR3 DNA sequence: TGCGCCAGCACCGTAGCGGGAGGGCCCTCGGGAGAGACCCAGTACTTC. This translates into CASTVAGGPSGETQYF. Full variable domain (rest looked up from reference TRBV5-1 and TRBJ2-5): KAGVTQTPRYLIKTRGQQVTLSCSPISGHRSVSWYQQTPGQGLQFLFEYFSETQRNKGNFPGRFSGRQFSNSRSEMNVSTLELGDSALYLCASTVAGGPSGETQYFGPGTRLLVL.

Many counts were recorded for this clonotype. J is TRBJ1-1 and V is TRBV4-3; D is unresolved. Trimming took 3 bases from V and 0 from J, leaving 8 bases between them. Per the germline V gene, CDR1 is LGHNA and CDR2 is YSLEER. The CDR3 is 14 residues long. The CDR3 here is CASSQYTVNTEAFF. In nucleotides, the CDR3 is TGCGCCAGCAGCCAGTACACAGTGAACACTGAAGCTTTCTTT.

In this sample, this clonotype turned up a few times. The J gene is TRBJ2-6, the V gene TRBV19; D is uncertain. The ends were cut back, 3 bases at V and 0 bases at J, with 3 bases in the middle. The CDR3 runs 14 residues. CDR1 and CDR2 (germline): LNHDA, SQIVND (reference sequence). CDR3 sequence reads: CASSISSGANVLTF. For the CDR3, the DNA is TGTGCCAGTAGTATCAGCTCTGGGGCCAACGTCCTGACTTTC.